This T cell receptor (beta chain) is from a study of cytomegalovirus exposure and HLA in healthy donors. PCR employed 60 Vbeta and 13 Jbeta primers. Clones were sequenced by immunoSEQ multiplex PCR, and TCRdb holds only the in-frame ones, with some missing. The sample comprises 87,000 or so clones, approximately 77% of which are singletons, and about 5% rests with the top ten. Study-level findings and limits: In an earlier analysis, about 87% or about 30%: the productive usage of most TCR beta V segments. Another analysis was done later, and it associated 17,000 or so TCR beta sequences with HLA alleles at 0.05 false discovery rate. Testing in vitro showed three CMV-associated chains specific for CMV antigens.

Everyone who donated was a healthy bone marrow donor. Germline assignment: CDR1 MNHEY and CDR2 SMNVEV (reference sequence). The CDR3 spans 14 residues. With 6 bases clipped from V and 8 bases from J, the junction kept 7 bases outside the gene matches. A note on this clone: Antigen specificity is unknown.

The genes are TRBV27 and TRBJ1-6; 7 bases map to TRBD1. This TCR derives from a woman aged 35 to 49 in good health and CMV-seronegative. Input material: PBMCs. CDR3 in amino acids: CASRSTGFDSPLHF. Written as DNA, the CDR3 is TGTGCCAGCAGGTCGACAGGGTTCGATTCACCCCTCCACTTT.